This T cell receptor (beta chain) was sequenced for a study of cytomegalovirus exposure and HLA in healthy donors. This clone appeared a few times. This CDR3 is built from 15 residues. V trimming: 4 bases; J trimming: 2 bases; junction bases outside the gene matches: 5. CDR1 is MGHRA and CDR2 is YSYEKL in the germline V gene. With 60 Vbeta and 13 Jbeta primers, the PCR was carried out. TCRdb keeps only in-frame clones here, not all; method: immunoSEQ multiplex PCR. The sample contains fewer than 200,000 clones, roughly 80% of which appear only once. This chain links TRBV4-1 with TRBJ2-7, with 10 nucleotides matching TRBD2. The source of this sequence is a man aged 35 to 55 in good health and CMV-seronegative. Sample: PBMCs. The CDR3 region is CASSLPLAGTYEQYF. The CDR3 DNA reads TGCGCCAGCAGCCTCCCACTAGCGGGAACCTACGAGCAGTACTTC.